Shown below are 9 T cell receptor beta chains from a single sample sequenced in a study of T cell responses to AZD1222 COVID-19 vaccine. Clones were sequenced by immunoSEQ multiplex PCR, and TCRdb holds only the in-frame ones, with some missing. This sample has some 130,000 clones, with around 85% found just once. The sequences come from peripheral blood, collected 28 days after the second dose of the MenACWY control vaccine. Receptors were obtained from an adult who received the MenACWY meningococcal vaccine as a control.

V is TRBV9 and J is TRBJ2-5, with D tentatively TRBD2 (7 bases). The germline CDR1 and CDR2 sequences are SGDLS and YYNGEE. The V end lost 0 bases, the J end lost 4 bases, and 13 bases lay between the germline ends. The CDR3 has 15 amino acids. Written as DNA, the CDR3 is TGTGCCAGCAGCGTAGAGGGGGGGCTGGTAGAGACCCAGTACTTC. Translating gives CASSVEGGLVETQYF.

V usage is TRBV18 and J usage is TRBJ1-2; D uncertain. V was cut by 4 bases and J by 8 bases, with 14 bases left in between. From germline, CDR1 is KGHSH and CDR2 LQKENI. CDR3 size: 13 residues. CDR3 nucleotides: TGTGCCAGCTCACTAAGATTGTCGGACGGCTACACCTTC. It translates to CASSLRLSDGYTF.

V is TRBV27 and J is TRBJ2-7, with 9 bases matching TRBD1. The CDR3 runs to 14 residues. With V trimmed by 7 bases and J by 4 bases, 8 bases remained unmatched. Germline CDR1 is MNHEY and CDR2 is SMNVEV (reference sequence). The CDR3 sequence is CASTSQGARYEQYF. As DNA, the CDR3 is TGTGCCAGCACCTCACAGGGGGCAAGATACGAGCAGTACTTC.

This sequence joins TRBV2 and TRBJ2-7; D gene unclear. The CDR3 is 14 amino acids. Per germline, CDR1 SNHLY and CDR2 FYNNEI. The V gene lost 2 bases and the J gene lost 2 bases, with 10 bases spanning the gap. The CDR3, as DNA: TGTGCCAGCAGTGAAATGGGTGTTCCCTACGAGCAGTACGTC. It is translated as CASSEMGVPYEQYV.

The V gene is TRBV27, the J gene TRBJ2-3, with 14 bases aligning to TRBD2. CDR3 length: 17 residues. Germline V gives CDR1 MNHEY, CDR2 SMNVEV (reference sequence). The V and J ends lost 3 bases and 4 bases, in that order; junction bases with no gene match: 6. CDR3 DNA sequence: TGTGCCAGCAGTTTGGGGACTAGCGGGAGAAGAGCAGATACGCAGTATTTT. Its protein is CASSLGTSGRRADTQYF.

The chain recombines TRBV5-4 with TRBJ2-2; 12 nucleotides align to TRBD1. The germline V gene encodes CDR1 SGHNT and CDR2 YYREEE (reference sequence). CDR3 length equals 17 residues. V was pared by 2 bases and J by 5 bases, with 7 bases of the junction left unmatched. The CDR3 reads CASSLAGQGAETGELFF. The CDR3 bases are TGTGCCAGCAGCTTAGCGGGACAGGGGGCTGAAACCGGGGAGCTGTTTTTT. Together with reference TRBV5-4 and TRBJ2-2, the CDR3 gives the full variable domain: ETGVTQSPTHLIKTRGQQVTLRCSSQSGHNTVSWYQQALGQGPQFIFQYYREEENGRGNFPPRFSGLQFPNYSSELNVNALELDDSALYLCASSLAGQGAETGELFFGEGSRLTVL.

CDR3 protein: CASSLSSSWNGNQPQHF. CDR3 bases: TGTGCCAGCAGCTTAAGCTCGTCATGGAATGGCAATCAGCCCCAGCATTTT. The chain recombines TRBV7-9 with TRBJ1-5, with unresolved D. This CDR3 comprises 17 residues. The V end lost 2 bases, the J end lost 2 bases, and 16 bases lay between the germline ends. Germline loops: CDR1 SEHNR, CDR2 FQNEAQ (reference sequence).

CDR3 bases: TGTGCCAGCTCCGAGGTAGCGACCAACACCGGGGAGCTGTTTTTT. Its protein is CASSEVATNTGELFF. The chain employs TRBV11-1 and TRBJ2-2, with a possible D match to TRBD2 (5 bases). The CDR3 has 15 amino acids. Germline V lookup: CDR1 SGHAT, CDR2 FQDESV (reference sequence). V was pared by 8 bases and J by 2 bases, with 15 bases between.

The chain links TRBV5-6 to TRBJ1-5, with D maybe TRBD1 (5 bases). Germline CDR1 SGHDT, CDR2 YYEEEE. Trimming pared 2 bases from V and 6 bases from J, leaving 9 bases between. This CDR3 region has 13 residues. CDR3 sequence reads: CASSFGRGQPQHF. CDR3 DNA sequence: TGTGCCAGCAGCTTTGGGAGGGGTCAGCCCCAGCATTTT. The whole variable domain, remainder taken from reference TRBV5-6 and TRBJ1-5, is DAGVTQSPTHLIKTRGQQVTLRCSPKSGHDTVSWYQQALGQGPQFIFQYYEEEERQRGNFPDRFSGHQFPNYSSELNVNALLLGDSALYLCASSFGRGQPQHFGDGTRLSIL.